Below, 8 T cell receptor beta chains from the same sample are listed, as sequenced in a study of shared T cell receptors in the human thymus. Clones were read by immunoSEQ multiplex PCR, and TCRdb kept only the in-frame ones, dropping some. This sample yields hundreds of thousands of clones, of which around nine tenths are seen a single time; 0.008% to 0.011% belongs to the top ten. This sample was shared with a second study, whose subject was human thymus T cells.

The sequenced sample was thymocytes. The receptors shown here come from a boy younger than two with a congenital heart defect.

This sequence joins TRBV5-1 and TRBJ2-5; 8 bases align to TRBD1. The CDR3 runs to 14 residues. Trimming at V came to 8 bases and at J to 4 bases, leaving 10 bases not matched to a gene. Germline assignment: CDR1 SGHRS and CDR2 YFSETQ. CDR3 loop: CASCPEGQGETQYF. CDR3 DNA sequence: TGCGCCAGTTGCCCTGAAGGACAGGGAGAGACCCAGTACTTC.

V usage is TRBV7-2 and J usage is TRBJ2-7, with 7 nucleotides matching TRBD2. V dropped 0 bases and J dropped 0; count of bases not matched to a gene: 8. Germline V gene data show CDR1 as SGHTA and CDR2 as FQGNSA. The CDR3 has 17 residues. The CDR3 region has the DNA TGTGCCAGCAGCTTAGCGCGGCTAGCGGAGATCTCCTACGAGCAGTACTTC. The encoded protein is CASSLARLAEISYEQYF.

There are a few counts of this clone. V gene TRBV13 combines with J gene TRBJ2-1; 9 bases line up with TRBD1. Germline lookup yields CDR1 PRHDT and CDR2 FYEKMQ (reference sequence). The length of the CDR3 is 16 residues. The junction had 10 bases not matched to a gene; V was cut back by 7 bases and J by 3 bases. In nucleotides, the CDR3 is TGTGCCAGCACCCCGCGAGGGACAGGGCGCTACAATGAGCAGTTCTTC. Protein sequence: CASTPRGTGRYNEQFF.

The rearrangement joins TRBV2 to TRBJ2-7; TRBD2 is a possible D gene (5 bases). The V and J ends lost 0 bases and 0 bases respectively, with 6 bases between them. The CDR3 length is 14 residues. CDR1 is SNHLY and CDR2 is FYNNEI in the germline V gene. In DNA, the CDR3 is TGTGCCAGCAGTGAAGCGGACTCCTCCTACGAGCAGTACTTC. Encoded protein: CASSEADSSYEQYF.

The chain recombines TRBV2 with TRBJ2-3; 8 bases fit TRBD2. Per germline, CDR1 SNHLY and CDR2 FYNNEI. V was clipped by 11 bases and J by 5 bases; unmatched bases: 18. The CDR3 is made up of 16 amino acids. This chain's CDR3 is CAPAGDGRATGDTQYF. For the CDR3, the DNA is TGTGCCCCCGCCGGCGACGGGAGGGCGACGGGAGATACGCAGTATTTT.

CDR3 protein: CASSFSYLNRGANYGYTF. The CDR3, as DNA: TGTGCCAGCAGCTTTTCTTACCTCAACAGGGGAGCTAACTATGGCTACACCTTC. The chain carries TRBV5-6 and TRBJ1-2; TRBD1 agrees at 7 bases. The germline V gene has CDR1 SGHDT and CDR2 YYEEEE. The CDR3 covers 18 residues. The V gene end was trimmed by 2 bases and the J gene end by 0 bases; junction bases not matched to a gene: 13.

The J gene is TRBJ2-3, the V gene TRBV5-1; no clear D gene. V lost 0 bases, J lost 0 bases, and 11 bases lay in between. The CDR3 has 16 amino acids. Germline CDR1 SGHRS, CDR2 YFSETQ. CDR3 in DNA: TGCGCCAGCAGCTTGGAGTCCAATACTAGCACAGATACGCAGTATTTT. It encodes CASSLESNTSTDTQYF.

J is TRBJ2-7 and V is TRBV5-1; 9 nucleotides match TRBD1. This CDR3 has 14 residues. V gave up 2 bases and J gave up 4 bases; unmatched junction bases: 4. CDR1 and CDR2 (germline): SGHRS, YFSETQ. As DNA, the CDR3 is TGCGCCAGCAGCTTCGGGACAGGGTTTTACGAGCAGTACTTC. Protein: CASSFGTGFYEQYF.